This TCR beta chain was recorded in a study of blood T cell repertoires in COVID-19. Study summary: Some COVID-19 samples were acute and others convalescent; all came from the United States, Italy and Spain.

Individuals aged about 18 to 89 years were recruited from fewer than 30 US areas. Recovery among Cohort 3 donors was established by two negative PCRs, clearance, or symptom resolution. The CDR3 totals 15 residues. Per the germline V gene, CDR1 is MGHRA and CDR2 is YSYEKL. With V trimmed by 2 bases and J by 1 base, 5 bases remained unmatched. Original analysis: By means of reference gene primer amplification, nucleated cell counts were estimated. TCRdb keeps only in-frame clones here, not all; method: immunoSEQ multiplex PCR. The V and J calls and clone size are taken from that table; D and trimming were inferred from the DNA. The table records about 240,000 clones, 85% to 90% of them present only once.

The sample consisted of PBMCs or T cells enriched from blood (not recorded which). The clonotype was recovered from a man aged 40-55 years who had recovered from COVID-19. The V call is TRBV4-1, the J call TRBJ2-7, with 7 bases identical to TRBD1. The CDR3 sequence is CASSQSRGLSYEQYF. The CDR3 DNA sequence: TGCGCCAGCAGCCAATCCAGGGGGTTATCCTACGAGCAGTACTTC.